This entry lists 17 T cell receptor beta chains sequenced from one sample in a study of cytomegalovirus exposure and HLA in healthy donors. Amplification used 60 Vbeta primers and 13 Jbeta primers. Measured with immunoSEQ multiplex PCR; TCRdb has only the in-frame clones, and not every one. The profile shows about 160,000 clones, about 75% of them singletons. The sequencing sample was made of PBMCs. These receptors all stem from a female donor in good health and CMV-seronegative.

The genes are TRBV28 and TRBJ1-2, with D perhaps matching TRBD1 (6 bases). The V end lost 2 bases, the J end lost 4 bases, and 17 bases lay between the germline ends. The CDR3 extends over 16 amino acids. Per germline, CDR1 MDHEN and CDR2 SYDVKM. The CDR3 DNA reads TGTGCCAGCAGTTTAAAGGGTCAGGGGCTGGCCTATGGCTACACCTTC. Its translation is CASSLKGQGLAYGYTF.

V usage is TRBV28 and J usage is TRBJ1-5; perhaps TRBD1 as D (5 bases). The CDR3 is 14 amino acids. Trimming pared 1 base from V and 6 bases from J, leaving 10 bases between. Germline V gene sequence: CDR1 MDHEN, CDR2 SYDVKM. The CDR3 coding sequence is TGTGCCAGCAGTTTATCTGGGGGAGGTCAGCCCCAGCATTTT. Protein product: CASSLSGGGQPQHF.

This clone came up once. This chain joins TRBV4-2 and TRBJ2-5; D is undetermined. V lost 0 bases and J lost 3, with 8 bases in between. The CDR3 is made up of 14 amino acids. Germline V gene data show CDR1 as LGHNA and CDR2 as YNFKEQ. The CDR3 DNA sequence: TGTGCCAGCAGCCAAGATACTACCAAAGAGACCCAGTACTTC. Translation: CASSQDTTKETQYF.

CDR3 nucleotide sequence: TGTGCCTGGAGTCCGGGGTCCTCTGGGGCCAACGTCCTGACTTTC. It codes for CAWSPGSSGANVLTF. The gene calls are TRBV30 and TRBJ2-6, with TRBD2 as a possible D gene (5 bases). The germline V gene encodes CDR1 GTSNPN and CDR2 SVGIG (reference sequence). This CDR3 spans 15 amino acids. The ends were cut back, 2 bases at V and 0 bases at J, with 8 bases in the middle.

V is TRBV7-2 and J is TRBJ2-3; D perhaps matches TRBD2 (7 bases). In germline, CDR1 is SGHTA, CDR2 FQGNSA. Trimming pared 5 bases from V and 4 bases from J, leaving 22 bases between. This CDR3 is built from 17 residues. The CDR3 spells CASSTQGGRLPADTQYF. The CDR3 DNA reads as TGTGCCAGCAGCACACAGGGCGGGAGACTGCCTGCAGATACGCAGTATTTT.

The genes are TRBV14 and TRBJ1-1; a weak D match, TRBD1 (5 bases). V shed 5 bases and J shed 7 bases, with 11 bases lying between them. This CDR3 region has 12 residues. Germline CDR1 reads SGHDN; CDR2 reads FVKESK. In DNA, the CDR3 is TGTGCCAGCAGCTGGGGGGGGATTGAAGCTTTCTTT. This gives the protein CASSWGGIEAFF.

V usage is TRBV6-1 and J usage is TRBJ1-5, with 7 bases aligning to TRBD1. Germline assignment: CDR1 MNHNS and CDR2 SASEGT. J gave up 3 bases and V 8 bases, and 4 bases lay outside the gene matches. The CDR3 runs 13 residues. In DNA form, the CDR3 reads TGTGCCAGCGGGGGACAGCTCAATCAGCCCCAGCATTTT. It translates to CASGGQLNQPQHF.

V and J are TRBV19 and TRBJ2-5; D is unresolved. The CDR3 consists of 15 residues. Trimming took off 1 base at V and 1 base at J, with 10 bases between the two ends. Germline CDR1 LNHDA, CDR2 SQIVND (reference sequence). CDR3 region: CASSIAYSSQETQYF. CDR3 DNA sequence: TGTGCCAGTAGTATAGCTTACAGCTCCCAAGAGACCCAGTACTTC.

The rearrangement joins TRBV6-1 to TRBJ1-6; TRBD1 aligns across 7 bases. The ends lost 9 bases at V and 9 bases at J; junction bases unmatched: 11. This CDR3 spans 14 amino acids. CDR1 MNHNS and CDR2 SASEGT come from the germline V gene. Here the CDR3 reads CASNIQGISSPLHF. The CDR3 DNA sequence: TGTGCCAGTAACATACAGGGGATAAGTTCACCCCTCCACTTT.

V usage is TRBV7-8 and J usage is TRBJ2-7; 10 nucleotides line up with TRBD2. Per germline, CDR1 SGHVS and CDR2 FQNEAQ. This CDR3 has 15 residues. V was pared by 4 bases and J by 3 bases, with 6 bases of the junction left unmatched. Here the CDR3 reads CASSSRLAGYYEQYF. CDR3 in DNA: TGTGCCAGCAGCTCTAGACTAGCGGGTTACTACGAGCAGTACTTC.

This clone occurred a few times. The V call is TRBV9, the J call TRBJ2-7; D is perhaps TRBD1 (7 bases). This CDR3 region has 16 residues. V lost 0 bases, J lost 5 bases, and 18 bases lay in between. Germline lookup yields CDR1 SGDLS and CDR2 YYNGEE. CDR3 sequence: CASSVDLGQGGNEQYF. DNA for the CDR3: TGTGCCAGCAGCGTAGATTTGGGTCAGGGGGGAAACGAGCAGTACTTC.

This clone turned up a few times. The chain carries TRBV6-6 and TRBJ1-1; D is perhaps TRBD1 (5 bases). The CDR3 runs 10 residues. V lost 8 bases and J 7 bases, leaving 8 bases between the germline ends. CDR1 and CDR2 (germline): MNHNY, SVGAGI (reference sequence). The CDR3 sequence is CASAGGEAFF. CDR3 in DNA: TGTGCCAGCGCCGGGGGTGAAGCTTTCTTT.

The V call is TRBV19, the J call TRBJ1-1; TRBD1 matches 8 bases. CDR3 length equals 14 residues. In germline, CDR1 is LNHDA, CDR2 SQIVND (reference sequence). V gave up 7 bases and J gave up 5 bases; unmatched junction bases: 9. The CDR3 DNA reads TGTGCCAGTAAGGACAGGGAGAGAGGAACTGAAGCTTTCTTT. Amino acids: CASKDRERGTEAFF.

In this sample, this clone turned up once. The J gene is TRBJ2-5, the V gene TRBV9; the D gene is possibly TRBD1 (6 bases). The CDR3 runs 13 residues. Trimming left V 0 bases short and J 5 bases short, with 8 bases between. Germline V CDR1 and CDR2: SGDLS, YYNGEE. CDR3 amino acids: CASSVDQGETQYF. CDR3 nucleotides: TGTGCCAGCAGCGTAGATCAGGGGGAGACCCAGTACTTC. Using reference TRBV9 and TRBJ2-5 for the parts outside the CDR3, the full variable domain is DSGVTQTPKHLITATGQRVTLRCSPRSGDLSVYWYQQSLDQGLQFLIQYYNGEERAKGNILERFSAQQFPDLHSELNLSSLELGDSALYFCASSVDQGETQYFGPGTRLLVL.

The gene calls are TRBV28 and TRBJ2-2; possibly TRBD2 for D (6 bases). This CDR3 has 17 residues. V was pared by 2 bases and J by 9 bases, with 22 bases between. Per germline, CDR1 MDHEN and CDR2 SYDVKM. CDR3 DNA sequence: TGTGCCAGCAGTTTAAGTCAATACTGGAGGGATGCCCGGGAGCTGTTTTTT. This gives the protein CASSLSQYWRDARELFF.

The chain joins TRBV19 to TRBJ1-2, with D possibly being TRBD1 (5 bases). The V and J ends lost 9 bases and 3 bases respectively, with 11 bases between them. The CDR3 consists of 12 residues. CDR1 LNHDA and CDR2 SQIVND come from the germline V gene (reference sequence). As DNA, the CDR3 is TGTGCCAGCGGGGGACGGGACTATGGCTACACCTTC. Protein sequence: CASGGRDYGYTF. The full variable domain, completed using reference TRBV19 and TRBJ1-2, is DGGITQSPKYLFRKEGQNVTLSCEQNLNHDAMYWYRQDPGQGLRLIYYSQIVNDFQKGDIAEGYSVSREKKESFPLTVTSAQKNPTAFYLCASGGRDYGYTFGSGTRLTVV.

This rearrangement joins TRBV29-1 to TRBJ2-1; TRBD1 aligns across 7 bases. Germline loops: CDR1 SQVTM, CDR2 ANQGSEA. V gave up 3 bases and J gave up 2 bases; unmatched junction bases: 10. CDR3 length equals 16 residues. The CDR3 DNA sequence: TGCAGCGTTGACGGGTTAGGGACAGTACCCTACAATGAGCAGTTCTTC. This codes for CSVDGLGTVPYNEQFF.